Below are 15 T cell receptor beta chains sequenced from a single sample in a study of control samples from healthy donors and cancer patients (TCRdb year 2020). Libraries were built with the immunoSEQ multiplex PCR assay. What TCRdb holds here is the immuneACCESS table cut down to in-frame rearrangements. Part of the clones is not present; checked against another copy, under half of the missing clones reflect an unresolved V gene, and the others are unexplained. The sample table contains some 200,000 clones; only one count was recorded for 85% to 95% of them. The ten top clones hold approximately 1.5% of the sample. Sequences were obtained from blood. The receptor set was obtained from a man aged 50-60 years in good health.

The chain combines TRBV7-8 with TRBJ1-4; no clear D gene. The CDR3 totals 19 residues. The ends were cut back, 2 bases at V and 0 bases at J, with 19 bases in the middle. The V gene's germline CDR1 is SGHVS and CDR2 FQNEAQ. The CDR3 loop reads CASSLRDFEMSATNEKLFF. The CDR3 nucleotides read TGTGCCAGCAGCTTACGGGATTTCGAGATGAGTGCAACTAATGAAAAACTGTTTTTT.

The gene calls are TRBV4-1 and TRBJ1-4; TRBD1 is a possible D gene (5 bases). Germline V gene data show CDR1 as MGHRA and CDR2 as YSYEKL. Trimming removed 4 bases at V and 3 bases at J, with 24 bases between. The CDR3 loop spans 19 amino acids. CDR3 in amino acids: CASSPRSSDTSGSNEKLFF. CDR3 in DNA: TGCGCCAGCAGCCCCCGGAGCTCGGACACCTCAGGGTCTAATGAAAAACTGTTTTTT.

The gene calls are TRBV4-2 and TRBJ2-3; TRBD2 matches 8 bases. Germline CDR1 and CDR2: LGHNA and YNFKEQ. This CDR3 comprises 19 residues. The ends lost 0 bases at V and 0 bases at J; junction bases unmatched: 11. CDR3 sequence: CASSQERGAFSPSTDTQYF. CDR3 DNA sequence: TGTGCCAGCAGCCAAGAGCGGGGGGCCTTTTCGCCTAGCACAGATACGCAGTATTTT.

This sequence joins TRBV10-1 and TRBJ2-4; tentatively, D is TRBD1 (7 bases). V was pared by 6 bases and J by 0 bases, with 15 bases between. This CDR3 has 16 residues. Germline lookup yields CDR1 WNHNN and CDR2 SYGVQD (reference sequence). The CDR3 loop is CASSEGGQIAKNIQYF. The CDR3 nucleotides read TGCGCCAGCAGCGAGGGGGGACAGATAGCCAAAAACATTCAGTACTTC.

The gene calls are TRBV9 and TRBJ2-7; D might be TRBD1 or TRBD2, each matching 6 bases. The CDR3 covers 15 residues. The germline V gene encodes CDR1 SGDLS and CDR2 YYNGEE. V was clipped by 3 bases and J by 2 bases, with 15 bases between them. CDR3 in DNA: TGTGCCAGCAGCGAATCCCCGGGGGCGGCCTACGAGCAGTACTTC. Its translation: CASSESPGAAYEQYF. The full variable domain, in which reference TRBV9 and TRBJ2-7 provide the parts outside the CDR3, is DSGVTQTPKHLITATGQRVTLRCSPRSGDLSVYWYQQSLDQGLQFLIQYYNGEERAKGNILERFSAQQFPDLHSELNLSSLELGDSALYFCASSESPGAAYEQYFGPGTRLTVT.

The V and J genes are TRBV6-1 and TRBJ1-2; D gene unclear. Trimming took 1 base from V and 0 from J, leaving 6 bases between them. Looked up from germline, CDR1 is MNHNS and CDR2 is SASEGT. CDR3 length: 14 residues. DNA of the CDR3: TGTGCCAGCAGTGAAGGAGTTCCTAACTATGGCTACACCTTC. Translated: CASSEGVPNYGYTF.

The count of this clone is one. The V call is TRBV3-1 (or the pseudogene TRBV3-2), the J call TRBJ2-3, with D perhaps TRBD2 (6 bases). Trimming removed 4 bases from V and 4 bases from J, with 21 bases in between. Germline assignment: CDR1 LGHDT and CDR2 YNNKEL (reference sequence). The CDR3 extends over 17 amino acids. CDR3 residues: CASSRSGTLALADTQYF. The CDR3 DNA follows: TGTGCCAGCAGCCGATCCGGGACCCTAGCGTTGGCAGATACGCAGTATTTT.

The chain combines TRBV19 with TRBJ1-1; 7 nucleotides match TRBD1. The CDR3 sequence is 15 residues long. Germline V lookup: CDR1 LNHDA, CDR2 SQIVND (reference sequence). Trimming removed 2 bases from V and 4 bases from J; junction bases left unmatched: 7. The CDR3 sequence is CASSIKDRSSTEAFF. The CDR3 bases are TGTGCCAGTAGTATAAAGGACAGGTCGAGCACTGAAGCTTTCTTT.

CDR3 in amino acids: CAWSVRFRGGVYNEQFF. The CDR3 region has the DNA TGTGCCTGGAGTGTACGATTTAGGGGGGGGGTCTACAATGAGCAGTTCTTC. The rearrangement joins TRBV30 to TRBJ2-1; D is perhaps TRBD2 (7 bases). CDR1 GTSNPN and CDR2 SVGIG come from the germline V gene (reference sequence). Trimming shortened V by 0 bases and J by 3 bases, and 18 bases separated the two germline ends. This CDR3 comprises 17 residues. The full variable domain, with the rest looked up from reference TRBV30 and TRBJ2-1, is SQTIHQWPATLVQPVGSPLSLECTVEGTSNPNLYWYRQAAGRGLQLLFYSVGIGQISSEVPQNLSASRPQDRQFILSSKKLLLSDSGFYLCAWSVRFRGGVYNEQFFGPGTRLTVL.

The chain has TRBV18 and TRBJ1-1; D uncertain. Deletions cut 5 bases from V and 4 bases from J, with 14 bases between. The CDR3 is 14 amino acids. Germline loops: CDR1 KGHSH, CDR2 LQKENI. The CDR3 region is CASSVTGELTEAFF. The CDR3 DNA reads TGTGCCAGCTCAGTAACCGGGGAACTCACTGAAGCTTTCTTT.

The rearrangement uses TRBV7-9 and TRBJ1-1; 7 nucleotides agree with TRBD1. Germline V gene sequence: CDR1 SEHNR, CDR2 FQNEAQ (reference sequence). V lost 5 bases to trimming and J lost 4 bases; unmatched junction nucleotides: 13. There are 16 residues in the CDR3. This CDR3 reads CASSPPGQSKGTEAFF. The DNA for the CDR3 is TGTGCCAGCAGCCCGCCGGGACAGAGTAAAGGCACTGAAGCTTTCTTT.

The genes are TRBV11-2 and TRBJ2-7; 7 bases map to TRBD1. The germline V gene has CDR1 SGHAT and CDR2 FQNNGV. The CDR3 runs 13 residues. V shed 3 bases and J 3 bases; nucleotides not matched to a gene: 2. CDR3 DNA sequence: TGTGCCAGCAGCTTCTCAGGGGGCTACGAGCAGTACGTC. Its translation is CASSFSGGYEQYV.

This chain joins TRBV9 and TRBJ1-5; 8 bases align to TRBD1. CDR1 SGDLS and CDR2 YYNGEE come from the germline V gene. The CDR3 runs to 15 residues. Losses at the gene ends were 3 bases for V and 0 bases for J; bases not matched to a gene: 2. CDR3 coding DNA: TGTGCCAGCAGCGCAGGGGGCAATAGCAATCAGCCCCAGCATTTT. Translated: CASSAGGNSNQPQHF.

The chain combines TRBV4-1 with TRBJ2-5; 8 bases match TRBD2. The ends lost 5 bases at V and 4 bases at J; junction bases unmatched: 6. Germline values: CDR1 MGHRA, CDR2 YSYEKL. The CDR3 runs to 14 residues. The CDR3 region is CASSAFGLAETQYF. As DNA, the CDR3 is TGCGCCAGCAGCGCCTTCGGACTAGCAGAGACCCAGTACTTC.

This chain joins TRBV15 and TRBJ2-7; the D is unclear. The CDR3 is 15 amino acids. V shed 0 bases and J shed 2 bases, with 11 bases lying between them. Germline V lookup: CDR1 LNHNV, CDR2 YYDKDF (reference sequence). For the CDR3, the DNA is TGTGCCACCAGCAGAGAAAGGGCCGGAGCCTACGAGCAGTACTTC. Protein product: CATSRERAGAYEQYF.